The 21 T cell receptor beta chains reported below all come from one sample, sequenced in a study of T cells in Graves' hyperthyroidism and ophthalmopathy. RNA transcripts were the template for amplifying TCR beta CDR3 regions. In the first-round RT-PCR of the TCR CDR3, the HTBI primer set was used. TCRdb re-called the multiplex PCR reads through MiXCR, storing one row per CDR3 protein. The data show hundreds of thousands of distinct CDR3 sequences, 13% seen once. The specimen sequenced was blood. Every receptor here comes from a woman aged 18-35 years with Graves' hyperthyroidism.

Many counts were recorded for this clonotype. The chain employs TRBV6-1 and TRBJ2-6, with D unclear. Germline CDR1 is MNHNS and CDR2 is SASEGT. V shed 5 bases and J shed 1 base, with 3 bases lying between them. This CDR3 spans 13 amino acids. The chain's CDR3 is CASSKSGANVLTF. Written as DNA, the CDR3 is TGTGCCAGCAGTAAATCTGGGGCCAACGTCCTGACTTTC.

At least ten counts were recorded for this clonotype. The CDR3 loop is CASSQEGGRKSTDTQYF. The CDR3 DNA reads TGTGCCAGCAGCCAAGAAGGGGGACGGAAGAGCACAGATACGCAGTATTTT. The chain is built from TRBV14 and TRBJ2-3; tentative D call: TRBD1 (6 bases). CDR3 size: 17 residues. CDR1 and CDR2 (germline): SGHDN, FVKESK. Trimming stripped 0 bases from V and 0 bases from J, with 13 bases between.

This clonotype was seen many times. J is TRBJ1-2 and V is TRBV20-1; D unresolved. Trimming pared 6 bases from V and 3 bases from J, leaving 8 bases between. The germline CDR1 and CDR2 sequences are DFQATT and SNEGSKA (reference sequence). The CDR3 is 11 residues long. The CDR3 coding sequence is TGCAGTGCCAGACGGGACTATGGCTACACCTTC. Translation: CSARRDYGYTF.

J is TRBJ2-3 and V is TRBV18, with 8 bases lining up with TRBD1. CDR1 is KGHSH, CDR2 LQKENI, per germline. This CDR3 has 16 residues. With V trimmed by 3 bases and J by 3 bases, 8 bases remained unmatched. DNA of the CDR3: TGTGCCAGCTCACCGTATTCAGGGGGCATAACAGATACGCAGTATTTT. Translated, it gives CASSPYSGGITDTQYF.

Ten or more counts support this clonotype. V is TRBV7-9 and J is TRBJ1-1, with a possible D match to TRBD1 (6 bases). V lost 5 bases and J lost 3, with 13 bases in between. This CDR3 has 14 amino acids. Germline CDR1 SEHNR, CDR2 FQNEAQ (reference sequence). The CDR3 reads CASSDRNRDTEAFF. As DNA, the CDR3 is TGTGCCAGCAGCGACAGGAACAGGGACACTGAAGCTTTCTTT.

Many counts were recorded for this clonotype. The chain has TRBV12-3 or TRBV12-4 and TRBJ2-7; unclear D gene. This CDR3 contains 14 residues. Trimming cost V 8 bases and J 3 bases, with 17 bases left between them. CDR3 loop: CASSPSAVGYEQYF. As DNA, the CDR3 is TGTGCCAGCTCCCCGAGTGCTGTCGGCTACGAGCAGTACTTC.

The V call is TRBV19, the J call TRBJ1-1; D gene uncertain. V shed 4 bases and J shed 1 base, with 7 bases lying between them. This CDR3 spans 13 amino acids. In germline, CDR1 is LNHDA, CDR2 SQIVND (reference sequence). The CDR3 loop is CASSTYTNTEAFF. DNA of the CDR3: TGTGCCAGTAGTACCTACACGAACACTGAAGCTTTCTTT.

This clonotype occurred many times. The V call is TRBV18, the J call TRBJ1-1, with D perhaps TRBD1 (5 bases). V lost 4 bases to trimming and J lost 0 bases, with 15 bases between them. The germline CDR1 and CDR2 sequences are KGHSH and LQKENI. The CDR3 spans 16 residues. The DNA for the CDR3 is TGTGCCAGCTCACTTGTCTCCAGGGAGATGAACACTGAAGCTTTCTTT. Its protein is CASSLVSREMNTEAFF.

This clonotype has ten or more counts. V usage is TRBV7-9 and J usage is TRBJ2-3, with D tentatively TRBD2 (6 bases). V was cut by 5 bases and J by 6 bases, with 21 bases left in between. CDR3 size: 16 residues. The germline V gene has CDR1 SEHNR and CDR2 FQNEAQ (reference sequence). The CDR3 protein is CASSPRDSAGWDTQYF. The CDR3 DNA reads as TGTGCCAGCAGCCCCCGGGACTCTGCAGGATGGGATACGCAGTATTTT.

This clonotype was recorded at least ten times. The V and J genes are TRBV5-1 and TRBJ2-3; either TRBD1 or TRBD2 may fit D (7 bases each). Germline CDR1 SGHRS, CDR2 YFSETQ. This CDR3 is 15 amino acids long. V shed 5 bases and J shed 2 bases, with 15 bases lying between them. The CDR3 nucleotides are TGCGCCAGCAGGCAGGGGGGGCTCACCACAGATACGCAGTATTTT. The encoded protein is CASRQGGLTTDTQYF. Full variable domain (rest looked up from reference TRBV5-1 and TRBJ2-3): KAGVTQTPRYLIKTRGQQVTLSCSPISGHRSVSWYQQTPGQGLQFLFEYFSETQRNKGNFPGRFSGRQFSNSRSEMNVSTLELGDSALYLCASRQGGLTTDTQYFGPGTRLTVL.

The V call is TRBV18, the J call TRBJ2-2; a possible D gene is TRBD1 (5 bases). CDR3 length: 15 amino acids. The V gene's germline CDR1 is KGHSH and CDR2 LQKENI. Trimming left V 3 bases short and J 3 bases short, with 11 bases between. CDR3: CASSPDITDTGELFF. CDR3 DNA sequence: TGTGCCAGCTCACCGGACATAACAGACACCGGGGAGCTGTTTTTT.

The V gene is TRBV28, the J gene TRBJ2-2, with D maybe TRBD2 (5 bases). CDR1 is MDHEN, CDR2 SYDVKM, per germline. Trimming stripped 4 bases from V and 6 bases from J, with 6 bases between. The CDR3 loop spans 12 amino acids. The CDR3 nucleotides read TGTGCCAGCAGTTCGGACTCCGGGGAGCTGTTTTTT. Its protein is CASSSDSGELFF.

The chain employs TRBV15 and TRBJ1-3; a possible D gene is TRBD1 (5 bases). This CDR3 has 15 amino acids. CDR1 and CDR2 (germline): LNHNV, YYDKDF (reference sequence). The germline V and J ends were trimmed by 2 bases and 2 bases, with 10 bases remaining between them. The CDR3 DNA sequence: TGTGCCACCAGCAGAAGAGGAGGGGCTGGAAACACCATATATTTT. It codes for CATSRRGGAGNTIYF.

This clonotype was counted between two and nine times. This rearrangement joins TRBV9 to TRBJ1-6, with 11 nucleotides matching TRBD1. The length of the CDR3 is 15 residues. V gave up 3 bases and J gave up 8 bases; unmatched junction bases: 4. Per germline, CDR1 SGDLS and CDR2 YYNGEE. CDR3 DNA sequence: TGTGCCAGCAGCGAGTGGGGACAGGGGGATTCACCCCTCCACTTT. This sequence encodes CASSEWGQGDSPLHF.

This clonotype showed up just a few times. The chain uses TRBV7-9 and TRBJ2-6; the match to TRBD1 covers 8 bases. The germline V gene encodes CDR1 SEHNR and CDR2 FQNEAQ (reference sequence). V lost 6 bases to trimming and J lost 0 bases; unmatched junction nucleotides: 7. The CDR3 consists of 17 residues. CDR3 protein: CASSQTGGSSGANVLTF. CDR3 nucleotides: TGTGCCAGCAGTCAAACAGGGGGAAGCTCTGGGGCCAACGTCCTGACTTTC. Full variable domain (remainder filled in from reference TRBV7-9 and TRBJ2-6): DTGVSQNPRHKITKRGQNVTFRCDPISEHNRLYWYRQTLGQGPEFLTYFQNEAQLEKSRLLSDRFSAERPKGSFSTLEIQRTEQGDSAMYLCASSQTGGSSGANVLTFGAGSRLTVL.

The J gene is TRBJ2-7, the V gene TRBV6-1; 7 positions agree with TRBD1. The germline gives CDR1 MNHNS, CDR2 SASEGT. The CDR3 has 13 amino acids. J lost 0 bases, V lost 6 bases, and 2 bases had no gene match. Here the CDR3 reads CASRDRSSYEQYF. CDR3 nucleotide sequence: TGTGCCAGCAGGGACAGGAGCTCCTACGAGCAGTACTTC.

The rearrangement joins TRBV4-3 to TRBJ2-5, with D perhaps matching TRBD2 (7 bases). V lost 2 bases and J 2 bases, leaving 18 bases between the germline ends. Germline CDR1 and CDR2: LGHNA and YSLEER. CDR3 size: 17 residues. The DNA for the CDR3 is TGCGCCAGCAGCCAAAGTATACAGGGAGCGGGACAAGAGACCCAGTACTTC. Amino acid sequence: CASSQSIQGAGQETQYF.

This clonotype was counted many times. The rearrangement uses TRBV5-1 and TRBJ2-7; 12 nucleotides line up with TRBD2. Germline V gene lookup returns CDR1 SGHRS and CDR2 YFSETQ. CDR3 size: 18 residues. The V segment lost 3 bases and the J segment 3 bases; nucleotides outside the gene matches: 13. The CDR3 DNA reads as TGCGCCAGCAGCTCATCCGACTTTGGACTAGCGGGACACTACGAGCAGTACTTC. Its protein is CASSSSDFGLAGHYEQYF.

This clonotype has ten or more counts. The V call is TRBV2, the J call TRBJ1-5; D remains unclear. Trimming cost V 8 bases and J 11 bases, with 13 bases left between them. The CDR3 is 11 amino acids. The germline V gene encodes CDR1 SNHLY and CDR2 FYNNEI. Here the CDR3 reads CASRLGSAQHF. CDR3 DNA: TGTGCCAGCCGACTGGGCTCAGCCCAGCATTTT. Full variable domain (remainder filled in from reference TRBV2 and TRBJ1-5): EPEVTQTPSHQVTQMGQEVILRCVPISNHLYFYWYRQILGQKVEFLVSFYNNEISEKSEIFDDQFSVERPDGSNFTLKIRSTKLEDSAMYFCASRLGSAQHFGDGTRLSIL.

This clonotype appeared many times. The chain combines TRBV12-3 or TRBV12-4 with TRBJ2-7; no firm D call. This CDR3 is 14 amino acids long. V lost 1 base, J lost 0 bases, and 7 bases lay in between. The CDR3 reads CASSLEESSYEQYF. The DNA of the CDR3 is TGTGCCAGCAGTTTAGAGGAGAGCTCCTACGAGCAGTACTTC.

This clonotype has a count of ten or more. The chain is built from TRBV28 and TRBJ2-5; no reliable D call. The ends were cut back, 5 bases at V and 3 bases at J, with 7 bases in the middle. The CDR3 covers 12 residues. Per germline, CDR1 MDHEN and CDR2 SYDVKM. CDR3 amino acids: CASSMTEETQYF. CDR3 in DNA: TGTGCCAGCAGTATGACGGAAGAGACCCAGTACTTC.